The 10 T cell receptor beta chains below come from one sample, sequenced in a study of T-cell memory formation after mild COVID-19. MiXCR, run by TCRdb on the 5' RACE reads, gives a single entry per CDR3 protein. The profile shows 350,000 to 550,000 distinct CDR3 sequences, roughly 17% of them singletons. Sample: PBMCs or a T cell subset sorted from them (not recorded which). These receptors were obtained from a man between 18 and 35 years old who had mild COVID-19 (a few samples of this study predate the infection). Cell type and time point are not known.

V gene TRBV11-2 combines with J gene TRBJ1-6; D not certain. The CDR3 covers 12 residues. V dropped 5 bases and J dropped 7 bases, with 6 bases sitting between them. Germline loops: CDR1 SGHAT, CDR2 FQNNGV. Here the CDR3 DNA reads TGTGCCAGCAGCGCTGTAAATTCACCCCTCCACTTT. Translating gives CASSAVNSPLHF.

The gene calls are TRBV19 and TRBJ2-5; 7 bases align to TRBD1. This CDR3 contains 17 residues. CDR1 and CDR2 from the germline V gene are LNHDA and SQIVND (reference sequence). Trimming removed 4 bases from V and 6 bases from J; junction bases left unmatched: 17. CDR3 nucleotides: TGTGCCAGTAGTAACTCCCCCGGGACAGTGGGCGCAAAGACCCAGTACTTC. This codes for CASSNSPGTVGAKTQYF.

In DNA, the CDR3 is TGTGCCAGCTCACCACAGTCGGGGTTCGGCTACACCTTC. Amino acids: CASSPQSGFGYTF. This chain joins TRBV18 and TRBJ1-2; no reliable D call. This CDR3 is built from 13 residues. Germline CDR1 and CDR2: KGHSH and LQKENI. V lost 1 base, J lost 8 bases, and 11 bases lay in between. Drawing the rest from reference TRBV18 and TRBJ1-2, the complete variable domain is NAGVMQNPRHLVRRRGQEARLRCSPMKGHSHVYWYRQLPEEGLKFMVYLQKENIIDESGMPKERFSAEFPKEGPSILRIQQVVRGDSAAYFCASSPQSGFGYTFGSGTRLTVV.

This clonotype has only a few counts. The chain employs TRBV12-3 or TRBV12-4 and TRBJ2-1; TRBD2 might be the D (6 bases). CDR3 length equals 14 residues. Between the trimmed V and J ends, which lost 2 bases and 3 bases, there was a span of 8 bases. The CDR3 nucleotides are TGTGCCAGCAGTTTAACGGGGGTCTACAATGAGCAGTTCTTC. As protein: CASSLTGVYNEQFF.

This clonotype was observed a few times. The chain carries TRBV7-2 and TRBJ2-3, with 7 nucleotides matching TRBD2. Germline V gene lookup returns CDR1 SGHTA and CDR2 FQGNSA. The CDR3 length is 14 residues. Losses at the gene ends were 7 bases for V and 3 bases for J; bases not matched to a gene: 7. The CDR3 DNA follows: TGTGCCAGCATCAGGACTAGTTCTACAGATACGCAGTATTTT. Protein product: CASIRTSSTDTQYF.

This chain connects TRBV23-1 to TRBJ1-6; 7 bases align to TRBD1. TRBV23-1 is classed as an ORF, of uncertain function. Trimming took 0 bases from V and 7 from J; bases not matched to a gene: 6. The CDR3 runs 16 residues. The CDR3 nucleotides read TGCGCCAGCAGTCAATCTAGTCACAGGGGAAATTCACCCCTCCACTTT. Protein: CASSQSSHRGNSPLHF.

The rearrangement joins TRBV21-1 to TRBJ1-2; TRBD1 reflects the table's D call only, with no check against the DNA. TRBV21-1 is deemed a pseudogene. The length of the CDR3 is 14 residues. DNA for the CDR3: TGTGCCAGCAGCAAACGGGGGGCGAACTATGGCTACACCTTC. This codes for CASSKRGANYGYTF.

This clonotype has ten or more counts. The chain uses TRBV4-2 and TRBJ2-1, with D perhaps matching TRBD1 or TRBD2 (7 bases each). This CDR3 spans 15 amino acids. V was clipped by 8 bases and J by 8 bases, with 22 bases between them. Looked up from germline, CDR1 is LGHNA and CDR2 is YNFKEQ. The CDR3 protein is CASVTAGGAVDEQFF. CDR3 coding DNA: TGTGCCAGCGTAACGGCAGGGGGGGCCGTAGATGAGCAGTTCTTC.

The chain joins TRBV29-1 to TRBJ2-2; D assignment may be TRBD1 or TRBD2 (5 bases each). The ends were cut back, 4 bases at V and 1 base at J, with 7 bases in the middle. The germline CDR1 and CDR2 sequences are SQVTM and ANQGSEA. The CDR3 is 13 amino acids. The CDR3 sequence: CSVGDGNTGELFF. CDR3 DNA: TGCAGCGTTGGGGACGGGAACACCGGGGAGCTGTTTTTT.

This rearrangement joins TRBV6-1 to TRBJ1-1; D call uncertain. Trimming took 1 base from V and 0 from J, leaving 6 bases between them. The CDR3 loop spans 14 amino acids. Germline V gene data show CDR1 as MNHNS and CDR2 as SASEGT. The CDR3 nucleotides are TGTGCCAGCAGTGAAGACCGATTGAACACTGAAGCTTTCTTT. Translating it yields CASSEDRLNTEAFF.